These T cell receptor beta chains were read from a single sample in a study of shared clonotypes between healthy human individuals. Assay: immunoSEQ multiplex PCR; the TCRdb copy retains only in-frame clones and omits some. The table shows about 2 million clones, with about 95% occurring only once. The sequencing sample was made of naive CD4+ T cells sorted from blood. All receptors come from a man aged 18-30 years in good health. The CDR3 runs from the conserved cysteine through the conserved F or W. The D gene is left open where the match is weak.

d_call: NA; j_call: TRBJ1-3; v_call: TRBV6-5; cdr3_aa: CASSPAGAGNTIYF; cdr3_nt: TGTGCCAGCAGCCCCGCCGGGGCTGGAAACACCATATATTTT
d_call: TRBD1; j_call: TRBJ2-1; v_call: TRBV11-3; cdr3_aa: CASSPWTGALAYNEQFF; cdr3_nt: TGTGCCAGCAGCCCGTGGACAGGGGCCCTTGCCTACAATGAGCAGTTCTTC
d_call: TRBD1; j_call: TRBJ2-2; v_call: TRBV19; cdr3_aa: CASRRQGERIGELFF; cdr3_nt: TGTGCCAGTAGACGACAGGGGGAACGAATCGGGGAGCTGTTTTTT
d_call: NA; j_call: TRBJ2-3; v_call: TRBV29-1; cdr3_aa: CSPTGLPSTDTQYF; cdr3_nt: TGCAGCCCGACGGGACTCCCAAGCACAGATACGCAGTATTTT
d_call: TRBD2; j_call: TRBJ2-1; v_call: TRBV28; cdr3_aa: CASRAGGSSYNEQFF; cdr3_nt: TGTGCCAGCAGAGCGGGGGGGAGCTCCTACAATGAGCAGTTCTTC
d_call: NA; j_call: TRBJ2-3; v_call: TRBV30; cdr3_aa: CAWTELGRGVDTQYF; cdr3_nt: TGTGCCTGGACAGAGTTGGGCAGAGGGGTGGATACGCAGTATTTT
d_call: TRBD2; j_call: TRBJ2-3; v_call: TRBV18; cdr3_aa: CASSPPGLAVTDTQYF; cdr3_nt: TGTGCCAGCTCACCCCCGGGACTAGCGGTCACAGATACGCAGTATTTT
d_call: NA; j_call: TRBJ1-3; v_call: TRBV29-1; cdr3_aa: CSVAESGNTIYF; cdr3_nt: TGCAGCGTAGCTGAATCGGGAAACACCATATATTTT
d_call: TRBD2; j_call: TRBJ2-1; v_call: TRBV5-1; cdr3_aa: CASSWGLAGVLEQFF; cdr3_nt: TGCGCCAGCAGCTGGGGACTAGCGGGGGTATTGGAGCAGTTCTTC
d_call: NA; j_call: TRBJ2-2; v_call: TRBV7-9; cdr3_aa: CASSLIGTGELFF; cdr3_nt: TGTGCCAGCAGTCTAATAGGCACCGGGGAGCTGTTTTTT
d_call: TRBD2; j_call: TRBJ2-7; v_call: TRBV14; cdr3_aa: CASSLGRGGTYEQYF; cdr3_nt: TGTGCCAGCAGCCTCGGGCGGGGGGGAACCTACGAGCAGTACTTC
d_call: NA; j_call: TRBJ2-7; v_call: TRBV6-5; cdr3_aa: CASSYKGIISEQYF; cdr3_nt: TGTGCCAGCAGTTACAAGGGTATAATTAGCGAGCAGTACTTC